This TCR beta chain emerged from a study of blood T cell repertoires in COVID-19 (dated by TCRdb to 2018 to 2021). About the full investigation: The collaborator samples originated in the United States, Italy and Spain and spanned the acute and convalescent phases of COVID-19. The repertoires were released in a freely available public database intended as a resource for research on the immune response to SARS-CoV-2. Subjects who had been exposed to COVID-19, were actively infected with it, or had recovered from it provided the deeply sampled blood TCRbeta repertoires that made up the dataset. The sample metadata nearly always contained a de-identified subject ID, COVID-19 status, age in years and sex. The prospective study material was composed of cDNA or gDNA derived from T cells, B-cell-depleted T cells, or PBMCs. HLA class I and class II types, where available, came from metadata supplied by the sample provider rather than from assay-based typing. Samples were obtained from the ongoing ImmuneRACE study (first 160 participants) and from 1,254 subjects provided by 6 global collaborators.

Reading from cysteine to phenylalanine, the CDR3 counts 12 amino acids. The retained sequence is limited to the CDR3, 36 bases, with the frame set at the first base. Per the germline V gene, KGHSH is the CDR1 and LQKENI is the CDR2. Trimming takes 2 bases from V and 11 bases from J, and the germline ends sit 12 bases apart. Worth noting for this clone: This clone's antigen is unknown. No base quality information exists; no much larger clone differs at one position.

Whole blood was collected in K2EDTA tubes by collaborating institutions according to the institutions' own protocols. For TCRbeta analysis, collaborators shipped samples in one of three forms: frozen whole blood, isolated PBMCs, or DNA extracted from either of those sample types. Overall study results and their limits: Clinical and demographic metadata were provided uncurated, with the amount varying by source and participant.

TCRbeta CDR3 regions were amplified from genomic DNA using the immunoSEQ Assay, a bias-controlled multiplex PCR. Regarding the original processing steps: Nucleated cell counts per sample were estimated from amplification of reference gene primers within the assay. To quantify the absolute abundance of each unique TCRbeta CDR3 rearrangement, sequence reads were collapsed and filtered. For each sample, productive Simpson clonality was calculated by taking the square root of Simpson's diversity index across productive rearrangements. As stored in TCRdb, this immuneACCESS dataset retains in-frame rearrangements with V and J assigned. A fraction of the clones does not appear; measured against another copy, unresolved V genes explain less than half of the discrepancy, and the remainder lacks a known reason. The DNA was the basis for D and trimming; V, J and clone size are from that table. A total of around 97,000 clones appear in this sample, 87% of them only once. Approximately 3.1% of the sample is taken by the ten largest.

The sample consisted of peripheral blood. Recombination joined TRBV18 with TRBJ1-1; TRBD1 might be the D gene, on 6 matching bases. This receptor was obtained from a man in his fifties in a cohort sampled during active COVID-19. The CDR3: CASSPGGPEAFF. The DNA sequence is TGTGCCAGCTCACCAGGGGGCCCGGAGGCTTTCTTT.